This record covers a single T cell receptor (beta chain). In this sample, this clone turned up once. Its antigen is unknown. No qualities accompany the bases; no much larger clone lies one base away. Separate from the approximately 730-subject first cohort, the validation cohort of roughly 110 subjects was the group to which the donors belonged. The method behind the library was the immunoSEQ multiplex PCR assay. Per the source publication's procedure: A statistical classification framework was developed to diagnose cytomegalovirus status using the catalog of TCR beta chain sequences. In TCRdb, the immuneACCESS table is reduced to in-frame sequences with V and J assigned. These tables do not hold every clone; where another copy was compared, an unresolved V gene accounts for under half, and the others remain unexplained. D and trimming were read from the DNA, whereas the V and J calls and clone size are those reported in that table. The sample includes approximately 49,000 clones, with roughly 92% observed a single time. Roughly 1.4% of the sample is taken by the ten largest.

This specimen comes from a study of cytomegalovirus exposure and HLA in healthy donors (dated by TCRdb to between 2016 and 2019). Regarding the complete study: The 550 to 750 repertoires of the first cohort and the approximately 130 validation repertoires were produced on the same platform, according to a later analysis. The study aimed to test whether signatures of past pathogen exposure could be identified by cataloging public T cell receptors. In addition to the first cohort of 666 subjects, a separate validation cohort of approximately 110 different subjects was used. High-throughput TCR immunosequencing, statistical association of individual TCRs with disease status, and machine learning were combined to predict cytomegalovirus infection status.

Reading from cysteine to phenylalanine, the CDR3 counts 16 amino acids. CDR3 DNA is the only sequence kept; it has 48 bases, read in frame from the first base. The CDR1 and CDR2 encoded by the germline V gene (reference sequence) are LNHDA and SQIVND. From V the trimming removes 3 bases and from J it removes 6 bases, while the gene matches leave 8 bases of the junction unaccounted for. Broader findings and caveats from the paper: A later analysis found that TCRs clustered in the first cohort also tended to co-occur in the 120 or so validation repertoires, with more than 90% of cluster scores above 0. A later analysis had no HLA typing for the validation cohort, so co-occurrence there was scored across all 110 or so repertoires. Most TCR sequences were observed very rarely across donors, whereas some public TCRs were present in many individuals. In both the original and validation cohorts, the classifier was reported to diagnose cytomegalovirus status with high specificity and sensitivity. The study listed approximately 150 TCR beta chains as associated with cytomegalovirus. The authors suggested that the approach could potentially be extended to other disease states and immunological phenotypes. In vitro tests confirmed that a few of the cytomegalovirus-associated TCR beta chains recognize cytomegalovirus antigens.

The chain is encoded by TRBV19 joined to TRBJ2-2, with 9 junctional bases fitting TRBD2. Sequences were obtained from PBMCs. This clonotype was sampled from a young man in good health and CMV-seronegative. The base sequence is TGTGCCAGTAGTATCTGGCTAGCGGGATTCGCCGGGGAGCTGTTTTTT. The translation is CASSIWLAGFAGELFF.